This T cell receptor beta chain derives from a study of cytomegalovirus exposure and HLA in healthy donors. About the research overall: Unique TCRs from HLA-typed donors, roughly 89 million of them, were held in an early data release. Findings of the study overall: Donors belonging to an Asian-associated ancestry cluster reportedly showed fewer N-insertions in productive TCRs than the roughly 670-donor mean, according to what a later analysis found.

Note on this clone: Its antigen is not known.

The PCR contained 60 Vbeta and 13 Jbeta primers. TCRdb's copy holds only in-frame clones and misses some; the assay was immunoSEQ multiplex PCR. This table has 150,000 to 200,000 clones, approximately 79% appearing once. Per the germline V gene, CDR1 is SEHNR and CDR2 is FQNEAQ (reference sequence). This CDR3 is built from 12 residues. V was cut by 5 bases and J by 11 bases, with 15 bases left in between. This clonotype originated in a middle-aged man in good health and CMV-seropositive. The chain recombines TRBV7-9 with TRBJ2-5; D possibly corresponds to TRBD2 (6 bases). Sequencing was performed on PBMCs. CDR3 protein: CASSTDSGGQYF. The CDR3 DNA reads TGTGCCAGCAGCACAGACTCCGGAGGGCAGTACTTC. Looking up the rest from reference TRBV7-9 and TRBJ2-5 gives the full variable domain: DTGVSQNPRHKITKRGQNVTFRCDPISEHNRLYWYRQTLGQGPEFLTYFQNEAQLEKSRLLSDRFSAERPKGSFSTLEIQRTEQGDSAMYLCASSTDSGGQYFGPGTRLLVL.